The rows below give T cell receptor beta chains drawn from one sample of a study of blood T cell repertoires in COVID-19. Measured with immunoSEQ multiplex PCR; TCRdb has only the in-frame clones, and not every one. The sample consists of fewer than 200,000 clones, about 85% of them appearing once. The sequenced material came from peripheral blood. Source of these receptors: a woman aged 80 or over with COVID-19, enrolled during active disease. Both conserved end residues are part of each CDR3. D genes are given only for firm matches. Size tells how often a clone was seen (once, few, many) or the class of an expanded clone, and some rows leave it out.

D gene	V gene	clone size	J gene	CDR3 DNA	CDR3 protein
.	TRBV7-2	.	TRBJ2-7	TGTGCCAGCAGCTCCGCGGGCGCGGTCTACGAGCAGTACTTC	CASSSAGAVYEQYF
.	TRBV9	.	TRBJ2-5	TGTGCCAGCAGCGTAAGCGGCCAAGAGACCCAGTACTTC	CASSVSGQETQYF
TRBD1	TRBV5-5	.	TRBJ1-5	TGTGCCAGCAGCCAGGGACAGGAAGTATATAGCAATCAGCCCCAGCATTTT	CASSQGQEVYSNQPQHF
.	TRBV7-6	few	TRBJ2-1	TGTGCCAGCTCCCCGGCAGACATTGGCTCCTACAATGAGCAGTTCTTC	CASSPADIGSYNEQFF
.	TRBV18	.	TRBJ1-1	TGTGCCAGCTCCCCAGACATGAACACTGAAGCTTTCTTT	CASSPDMNTEAFF
.	TRBV5-6	.	TRBJ1-2	TGTGCCAGCGGCATGACGGGGGACTATGGCTACACCTTC	CASGMTGDYGYTF
.	TRBV10-1	.	TRBJ1-1	TGCGCCAGCAGTGGAAGTAAGGGGGGGCCGAACACTGAAGCTTTCTTT	CASSGSKGGPNTEAFF
.	TRBV5-4	.	TRBJ1-2	TGTGCCAGCAGCTTGGAGGCAGGGATTAACTATGGCTACACCTTC	CASSLEAGINYGYTF
.	TRBV3-1/TRBV3-2	once	TRBJ2-7	TGTGCCAGCAGCCAACCACCGGGCTCCTACGAGCAGTACTTC	CASSQPPGSYEQYF
TRBD2	TRBV5-5	.	TRBJ2-7	TGTGCCAGCAGCACAGGCGGGGGGGTCGAGCAGTACTTC	CASSTGGGVEQYF
.	TRBV7-8	.	TRBJ2-7	TGTGCCAGCAGGATGAAACTCGATTTCTCCTACGAGCAGTACTTC	CASRMKLDFSYEQYF
TRBD2	TRBV28	.	TRBJ2-7	TGTGCCAGTATAGCGGGAGGGCCAGGGGAGCAGTACTTC	CASIAGGPGEQYF
TRBD2	TRBV9	.	TRBJ2-1	TGTGCCAGCAGCGTCTTAACTAGCGGTTACAATGAGCAGTTCTTC	CASSVLTSGYNEQFF
.	TRBV7-8	.	TRBJ1-2	TGTGCCAGCAGAGGGGGTGGAGGCTACACCTTC	CASRGGGGYTF
TRBD1	TRBV2	.	TRBJ2-1	TGTGCCAGCAGAGGGGGACAGGGGTGGAGTGAGCAGTTCTTC	CASRGGQGWSEQFF